The 29 T cell receptor beta chains listed next were all sequenced from one sample in a study of CD8 T cells in Susac syndrome. The authors reverse transcribed roughly 0.45 to 1 ug RNA with random hexamers. TCRdb re-analysed the immunoSEQ multiplex PCR reads in MiXCR, keeping a single row per CDR3 protein. The table includes 90,000 to 150,000 distinct CDR3 sequences, less than 95% detected once. Sequencing was done on a sample of CD4+ T cells from PBMCs. These receptors came from a human donor in good health.

The V call is TRBV30, the J call TRBJ1-5; D remains ambiguous. This CDR3 is built from 14 residues. V dropped 0 bases and J dropped 6 bases, with 12 bases sitting between them. Per germline, CDR1 GTSNPN and CDR2 SVGIG (reference sequence). The CDR3 sequence: CAWSVDLIFQPQHF. CDR3 sequence (DNA): TGTGCCTGGAGTGTTGATCTGATTTTTCAGCCCCAGCATTTT.

This sequence joins TRBV6-1 and TRBJ1-1; weak D call: TRBD1 (5 bases). The CDR3 is made up of 17 amino acids. V was cut by 7 bases and J by 0 bases, with 21 bases left in between. CDR1 is MNHNS and CDR2 is SASEGT in the germline V gene. The CDR3 protein is CASTHLRGLDMNTEAFF. CDR3 coding DNA: TGTGCCAGCACCCACCTCCGGGGTTTGGACATGAACACTGAAGCTTTCTTT.

The chain couples TRBV14 to TRBJ2-7; tentatively, D is TRBD2 (5 bases). Germline V gives CDR1 SGHDN, CDR2 FVKESK. The CDR3 length is 13 residues. V shed 1 base and J shed 5 bases, with 9 bases lying between them. CDR3 sequence reads: CASSQAHGDEQYF. As DNA, the CDR3 is TGTGCCAGCAGCCAAGCTCACGGGGACGAGCAGTACTTC.

The rearrangement uses TRBV3-1 and TRBJ2-3; the D gene is possibly TRBD1 (6 bases). Germline CDR1 and CDR2: LGHDT and YNNKEL (reference sequence). The CDR3 consists of 16 residues. V lost 4 bases and J lost 0, with 14 bases in between. The DNA of the CDR3 is TGTGCCAGCAGCCCCGGGTGGGGGCGGAGCACAGATACGCAGTATTTT. It translates to CASSPGWGRSTDTQYF.

The chain couples TRBV25-1 to TRBJ1-6, with a weak D call TRBD1 (5 bases). V lost 3 bases and J lost 4, with 7 bases in between. Germline CDR1 is MGHDK and CDR2 is SYGVNS. The CDR3 spans 14 residues. This chain's CDR3 is CASSDREYNSPLHF. CDR3 DNA sequence: TGTGCCAGCAGTGACAGGGAATATAATTCACCCCTCCACTTT.

This chain joins TRBV24-1 and TRBJ2-1; TRBD2 is a possible D gene (5 bases). The ends were cut back, 3 bases at V and 8 bases at J, with 13 bases in the middle. Germline V lookup: CDR1 KGHDR, CDR2 SFDVKD. This CDR3 is built from 14 residues. For the CDR3, the DNA is TGTGCCACCAGTGATCCCACTAGAGGTGATGAGCAGTTCTTC. Translating gives CATSDPTRGDEQFF.

V usage is TRBV6-5 and J usage is TRBJ2-1; tentative D call: TRBD2 (6 bases). The germline V gene has CDR1 MNHEY and CDR2 SVGAGI. This CDR3 is 15 amino acids long. Deletions cut 2 bases from V and 4 bases from J, with 12 bases between. The CDR3: CASSYLGRAYNEQFF. Here the CDR3 DNA reads TGTGCCAGCAGTTACCTCGGGAGAGCATACAATGAGCAGTTCTTC.

The chain couples TRBV6-1 to TRBJ2-7; D call uncertain. V lost 4 bases and J lost 6, with 10 bases in between. CDR3 length equals 12 residues. Looked up from germline, CDR1 is MNHNS and CDR2 is SASEGT. The chain's CDR3 is CASSVSVGEQYF. CDR3 sequence (DNA): TGTGCCAGCAGTGTCTCGGTCGGCGAGCAGTACTTC.

The chain combines TRBV10-3 with TRBJ2-5; 7 bases fit TRBD2. The V gene's germline CDR1 is ENHRY and CDR2 SYGVKD. The CDR3 consists of 13 residues. The J segment lost 5 bases and the V segment lost 4 bases, leaving 4 bases of the junction unmatched. CDR3 residues: CAISGGTTETQYF. CDR3 in DNA: TGTGCCATCAGTGGTGGGACTACGGAGACCCAGTACTTC.

V usage is TRBV5-1 and J usage is TRBJ2-4; unclear D gene. CDR1 is SGHRS and CDR2 is YFSETQ in the germline V gene. The CDR3 sequence is 13 residues long. Deletions cut 0 bases from V and 8 bases from J, with 9 bases between. CDR3 residues: CASSLDTPDIQYF. The CDR3 bases are TGCGCCAGCAGCTTGGACACCCCCGACATTCAGTACTTC.

The sample holds one count of this clonotype. V gene TRBV3-1 combines with J gene TRBJ2-2; possibly TRBD2 for D (5 bases). V dropped 0 bases and J dropped 5 bases, with 7 bases sitting between them. This CDR3 contains 14 residues. Germline V gene sequence: CDR1 LGHDT, CDR2 YNNKEL (reference sequence). As DNA, the CDR3 is TGTGCCAGCAGCCAAGATGCGGGTACCGGGGAGCTGTTTTTT. It is translated as CASSQDAGTGELFF. The whole variable domain, remainder taken from reference TRBV3-1 and TRBJ2-2, is DTAVSQTPKYLVTQMGNDKSIKCEQNLGHDTMYWYKQDSKKFLKIMFSYNNKELIINETVPNRFSPKSPDKAHLNLHINSLELGDSAVYFCASSQDAGTGELFFGEGSRLTVL.

The chain uses TRBV25-1 and TRBJ2-3, with D perhaps being TRBD1 or TRBD2 (5 bases each). Trimming took off 5 bases at V and 0 bases at J, with 12 bases between the two ends. The CDR3 runs to 15 residues. Germline values: CDR1 MGHDK, CDR2 SYGVNS. CDR3 residues: CASSRDGTSTDTQYF. The CDR3 region has the DNA TGTGCCAGCAGTCGGGACGGAACTAGCACAGATACGCAGTATTTT.

The rearrangement joins TRBV7-9 to TRBJ1-2; D perhaps matches TRBD1 (5 bases). CDR1 is SEHNR, CDR2 FQNEAQ, per germline (reference sequence). The CDR3 is 16 amino acids. Trimming cost V 5 bases and J 4 bases, with 20 bases left between them. CDR3 nucleotide sequence: TGTGCCAGCAGCCCCTCGGTCGACAGATTCACCTATGGCTACACCTTC. Translation: CASSPSVDRFTYGYTF.

The chain is built from TRBV2 and TRBJ1-5, with D perhaps TRBD1 (5 bases). Trimming took 7 bases from V and 7 from J, leaving 23 bases between them. Germline V gives CDR1 SNHLY, CDR2 FYNNEI. The CDR3 totals 16 residues. The CDR3 loop is CASMGLFGGIGQPQHF. In nucleotides, the CDR3 is TGTGCCAGCATGGGCCTTTTTGGGGGGATTGGGCAGCCCCAGCATTTT.

The gene calls are TRBV29-1 and TRBJ2-5; 7 bases map to TRBD1. The CDR3 sequence is 13 residues long. Germline V gene lookup returns CDR1 SQVTM and CDR2 ANQGSEA. Losses at the gene ends were 4 bases for V and 1 base for J; bases not matched to a gene: 3. The CDR3, as DNA: TGCAGCGTTGGACAGGGTGGCCAAGAGACCCAGTACTTC. Translating gives CSVGQGGQETQYF.

This clonotype was detected once. The V call is TRBV12-3 or TRBV12-4, the J call TRBJ2-2; the match to TRBD2 covers 9 bases. V shed 8 bases and J 0 bases; nucleotides not matched to a gene: 7. The CDR3 runs 16 residues. This CDR3 reads CASSRAGGSNTGELFF. In DNA, the CDR3 is TGTGCCAGCTCTAGGGCGGGAGGGTCGAACACCGGGGAGCTGTTTTTT.

CDR3 sequence reads: CASSQPGHTYEQYF. The CDR3 DNA reads TGTGCCAGCAGCCAACCGGGACATACCTACGAGCAGTACTTC. The rearrangement uses TRBV3-1 and TRBJ2-7, with a possible D match to TRBD1 (6 bases). Germline CDR1 LGHDT, CDR2 YNNKEL (reference sequence). This CDR3 has 14 residues. Trimming removed 2 bases at V and 2 bases at J, with 10 bases between.

V usage is TRBV9 and J usage is TRBJ2-2, with D possibly being TRBD1 (5 bases). The V gene lost 4 bases and the J gene lost 4 bases, with 8 bases spanning the gap. This CDR3 region has 13 residues. Germline CDR1 is SGDLS and CDR2 is YYNGEE. The CDR3 reads CASSTDSTGELFF. Here the CDR3 DNA reads TGTGCCAGCAGCACCGACAGCACCGGGGAGCTGTTTTTT.

This chain uses TRBV6-5 with TRBJ2-2; 7 nucleotides agree with TRBD1. V lost 4 bases, J lost 5 bases, and 13 bases stayed unmatched. The CDR3 totals 17 residues. The V gene's germline CDR1 is MNHEY and CDR2 SVGAGI. The CDR3 protein is CASSSKTGAARTGELFF. As DNA, the CDR3 is TGTGCCAGCAGTTCCAAAACAGGGGCGGCGAGAACCGGGGAGCTGTTTTTT.

This chain joins TRBV20-1 and TRBJ2-1; 8 bases fit TRBD2. In germline, CDR1 is DFQATT, CDR2 SNEGSKA (reference sequence). J lost 8 bases, V lost 1 base, and 10 bases had no gene match. The CDR3 sequence is 15 residues long. The CDR3 here is CSARGTSYGGDEQFF. CDR3 DNA: TGCAGTGCTAGAGGGACTAGCTATGGAGGGGATGAGCAGTTCTTC.

The V gene is TRBV12-3 or TRBV12-4, the J gene TRBJ1-1; no clear D gene. Trimming pared 2 bases from V and 11 bases from J, leaving 9 bases between. This CDR3 comprises 11 residues. The CDR3 nucleotides read TGTGCCAGCAGTTTATCGTTTCGGGCTTTCTTT. This codes for CASSLSFRAFF.

The chain joins TRBV19 to TRBJ1-5; 9 bases agree with TRBD1. CDR3 length equals 13 residues. The J segment lost 9 bases and the V segment lost 4 bases, leaving 4 bases of the junction unmatched. CDR1 LNHDA and CDR2 SQIVND come from the germline V gene (reference sequence). DNA for the CDR3: TGTGCCAGTAGTACGGGACAGGGAGGGCCCCAGCATTTT. Translating gives CASSTGQGGPQHF. Combining the CDR3 with reference TRBV19 and TRBJ1-5 gives the whole variable domain DGGITQSPKYLFRKEGQNVTLSCEQNLNHDAMYWYRQDPGQGLRLIYYSQIVNDFQKGDIAEGYSVSREKKESFPLTVTSAQKNPTAFYLCASSTGQGGPQHFGDGTRLSIL.

The CDR3 region is CASSPQDRNGYTF. The CDR3 coding sequence is TGTGCCAGCTCACCACAGGACAGGAATGGCTACACCTTC. This sequence joins TRBV18 and TRBJ1-2; 7 bases fit TRBD1. V trimming: 1 base; J trimming: 6 bases; junction bases outside the gene matches: 2. From germline, CDR1 is KGHSH and CDR2 LQKENI. The CDR3 has 13 amino acids. Combining the CDR3 with reference TRBV18 and TRBJ1-2 gives the whole variable domain NAGVMQNPRHLVRRRGQEARLRCSPMKGHSHVYWYRQLPEEGLKFMVYLQKENIIDESGMPKERFSAEFPKEGPSILRIQQVVRGDSAAYFCASSPQDRNGYTFGSGTRLTVV.

This chain uses TRBV15 with TRBJ2-7; no reliable D call. The length of the CDR3 is 15 residues. CDR1 LNHNV and CDR2 YYDKDF come from the germline V gene (reference sequence). Trimming removed 0 bases at V and 5 bases at J, with 14 bases between. The CDR3 sequence is CATSRDSWGSHEQYF. Here the CDR3 DNA reads TGTGCCACCAGCAGAGATTCATGGGGATCCCACGAGCAGTACTTC.

V usage is TRBV6-6 and J usage is TRBJ2-7, with 7 bases aligning to TRBD2. CDR1 is MNHNY and CDR2 is SVGAGI in the germline V gene (reference sequence). Germline trimming cut 0 bases from V and 2 bases from J; bases unmatched to any gene: 7. This CDR3 has 16 amino acids. For the CDR3, the DNA is TGTGCCAGCAGTTACTCGGATGGCGGGAGAGCCTACGAGCAGTACTTC. It codes for CASSYSDGGRAYEQYF.

CDR3 protein: CASGGGDYEQYF. The CDR3 nucleotides read TGTGCCAGCGGAGGGGGCGACTACGAGCAGTACTTC. The chain uses TRBV6-2 or TRBV6-3 and TRBJ2-7; D possibly corresponds to TRBD1 (7 bases). V lost 8 bases, J lost 3 bases, and 11 bases lay in between. Germline V gene lookup returns CDR1 MNHEY and CDR2 SVGEGT. This CDR3 has 12 amino acids.

The chain uses TRBV30 and TRBJ2-2; 9 bases match TRBD2. The J segment lost 3 bases and the V segment lost 2 bases, leaving 4 bases of the junction unmatched. This CDR3 comprises 15 residues. The germline V gene encodes CDR1 GTSNPN and CDR2 SVGIG (reference sequence). The CDR3 here is CAWSRRLADTGELFF. DNA for the CDR3: TGTGCCTGGAGTCGAAGACTAGCGGACACCGGGGAGCTGTTTTTT.

V usage is TRBV3-1 and J usage is TRBJ2-1; a possible D gene is TRBD2 (6 bases). Germline-derived CDR1 and CDR2 are LGHDT and YNNKEL (reference sequence). The CDR3 loop spans 16 amino acids. V shed 0 bases and J shed 9 bases, with 18 bases lying between them. The CDR3 DNA sequence: TGTGCCAGCAGCCAAGAGGGGAGGAGGGGAGAGAGTGAGCAGTTCTTC. This gives the protein CASSQEGRRGESEQFF.

The chain employs TRBV11-2 and TRBJ2-7, with TRBD1 matching 11 bases. The CDR3 totals 14 residues. Germline loops: CDR1 SGHAT, CDR2 FQNNGV. J lost 4 bases, V lost 5 bases, and 4 bases had no gene match. The CDR3 loop is CASSRGQGAYEQYF. DNA for the CDR3: TGTGCCAGCAGCCGCGGACAGGGGGCTTACGAGCAGTACTTC.